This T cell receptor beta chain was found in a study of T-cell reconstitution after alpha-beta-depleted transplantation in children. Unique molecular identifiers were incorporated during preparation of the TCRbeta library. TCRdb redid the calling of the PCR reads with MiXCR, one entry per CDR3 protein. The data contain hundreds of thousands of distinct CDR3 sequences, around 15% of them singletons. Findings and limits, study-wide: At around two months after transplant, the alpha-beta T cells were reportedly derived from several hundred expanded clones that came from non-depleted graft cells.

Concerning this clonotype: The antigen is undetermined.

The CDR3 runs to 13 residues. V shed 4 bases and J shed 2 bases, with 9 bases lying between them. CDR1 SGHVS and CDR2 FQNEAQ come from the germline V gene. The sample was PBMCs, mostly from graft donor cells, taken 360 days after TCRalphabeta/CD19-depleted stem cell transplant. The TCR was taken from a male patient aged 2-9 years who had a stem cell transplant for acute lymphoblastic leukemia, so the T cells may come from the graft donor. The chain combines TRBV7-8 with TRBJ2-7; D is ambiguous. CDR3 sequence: CASSSSLTYEQYF. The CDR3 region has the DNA TGTGCCAGCAGCTCCAGTCTCACCTACGAGCAGTACTTC.